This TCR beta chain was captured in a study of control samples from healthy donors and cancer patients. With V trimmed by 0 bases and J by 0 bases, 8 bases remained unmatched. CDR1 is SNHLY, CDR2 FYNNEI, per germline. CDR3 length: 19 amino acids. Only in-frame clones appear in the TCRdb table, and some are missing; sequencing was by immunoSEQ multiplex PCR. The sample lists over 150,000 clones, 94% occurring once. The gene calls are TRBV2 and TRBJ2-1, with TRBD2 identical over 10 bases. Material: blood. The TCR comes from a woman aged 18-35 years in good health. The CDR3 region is CASSEASWASGSSYNEQFF. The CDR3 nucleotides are TGTGCCAGCAGTGAAGCGAGCTGGGCTAGCGGGAGCTCCTACAATGAGCAGTTCTTC.